This is a list of T cell receptor beta chains from one sample in a study of shared clonotypes between healthy human individuals. Sequenced by immunoSEQ multiplex PCR; TCRdb stores in-frame clones only, minus some. This table has nearly 2 million clones, approximately 94% appearing once. The sample was naive CD8+ T cells sorted from blood. The source of these receptors is a man younger than 30 in good health. Each CDR3 is given with its conserved first and last residue. Each record gives: D gene, V gene, J gene, clone size, CDR3 DNA, CDR3 protein. D genes are given only for firm matches. Only some rows state a clone size, as once, few, many or a class for expanded clones.

NA	TRBV5-4	TRBJ1-4	NA	TGTGCCAGCAGCTTGTGGGGTTCGGGTGAAAAACTGTTTTTT	CASSLWGSGEKLFF
NA	TRBV29-1	TRBJ1-2	NA	TGCAGCGTTGATACGTGGGGCGGTCATAACTATGGCTACACCTTC	CSVDTWGGHNYGYTF
NA	TRBV7-2	TRBJ2-3	once	TGTGCCAGCAGCTTACTAAGCGGGACAATGATTGTCACAGATACGCAGTATTTT	CASSLLSGTMIVTDTQYF
NA	TRBV29-1	TRBJ2-2	NA	TGCAGCGTTCTATTTCGGACACCGGGGACCGGGGAGCTGTTTTTT	CSVLFRTPGTGELFF
NA	TRBV27	TRBJ1-6	NA	TGTGCCAGCAGTTCAGGACGGCTAACCCTCCACTTT	CASSSGRLTLHF
NA	TRBV19	TRBJ1-1	NA	TGTGCCAGTTCGGACACTGAAGCTTTCTTT	CASSDTEAFF
NA	TRBV7-8	TRBJ1-1	once	TGTGCCAGCAGCCTACTACAGGGTCCCACTGAAGCTTTCTTT	CASSLLQGPTEAFF
NA	TRBV9	TRBJ2-7	once	TGTGCCAGCAGCGTAGCAGGGGTTGGTGACGAGCAGTACTTC	CASSVAGVGDEQYF
TRBD1	TRBV5-6	TRBJ2-5	NA	TGTGCCAGCAGCTTGGCCGAAGGGGGCGGGGAGACCCAGTACTTC	CASSLAEGGGETQYF
TRBD1	TRBV5-1	TRBJ2-7	NA	TGCGCCAGCAGCGTGACAGGGGTCGGCTCCTACGAGCAGTACTTC	CASSVTGVGSYEQYF
TRBD2	TRBV6-6	TRBJ2-7	NA	TGTGCCAGCAGCCTTGGACTAGCGGGGTTCTACGAGCAGTACTTC	CASSLGLAGFYEQYF
TRBD2	TRBV5-6	TRBJ2-7	NA	TGTGCCAGCAGCGGGGACTTACTAGCGGGAGGGCCGTACGAGCAGTACTTC	CASSGDLLAGGPYEQYF
NA	TRBV27	TRBJ2-1	NA	TGTGCCAGCAGTTTAGATGGAGGGGCTAATGAGCAGTTCTTC	CASSLDGGANEQFF
NA	TRBV5-4	TRBJ1-2	NA	TGTGCCAGCAGCCCAGTGGGAGGGCCTGATGGCTACACCTTC	CASSPVGGPDGYTF
NA	TRBV15	TRBJ1-2	NA	TGTGCCACCAGCAGAGATCTCGGTAACTATGGCTACACCTTC	CATSRDLGNYGYTF
NA	TRBV7-9	TRBJ2-7	NA	TGTGCCAGCAGCTTAGAAGTTTCCTACGAGCAGTACTTC	CASSLEVSYEQYF
TRBD1	TRBV6-1	TRBJ1-1	NA	TGTGCCAGCAGTGGACAGGGGGCGGGAAGCACTGAAGCTTTCTTT	CASSGQGAGSTEAFF
TRBD2	TRBV6-5	TRBJ2-7	once	TGTGCCAGCAGTTCCCTAGGAGGGGCGGGAGAGGAGCAGTACTTC	CASSSLGGAGEEQYF
NA	TRBV27	TRBJ2-1	NA	TGTGCCAGCAGTTTATCGGGAAATGAGCAGTTCTTC	CASSLSGNEQFF
NA	TRBV7-6	TRBJ2-7	NA	TGTGCCAGCAGCTTAGCGGAGAGCTACGAGCAGTACTTC	CASSLAESYEQYF
NA	TRBV19	TRBJ2-7	NA	TGTGCCAGTAGTACCCTTTGGAGCTCCTACGAGCAGTACTTC	CASSTLWSSYEQYF
NA	TRBV27	TRBJ2-1	NA	TGTGCCAGCAGTCCGGGTCCCGGCTCCTACAATGAGCAGTTCTTC	CASSPGPGSYNEQFF
NA	TRBV5-1	TRBJ1-4	once	TGCGCCAGCAGCTTGGTGGAGGGGGAAAAACTGTTTTTT	CASSLVEGEKLFF
NA	TRBV6-6	TRBJ1-3	once	TGTGCCAGCAGCGACTTGGGGTTTTTCGGAAACACCATATATTTT	CASSDLGFFGNTIYF
NA	TRBV7-8	TRBJ1-6	NA	TGTGCCAGCAGCTCCCACCTTATAGGGGGGGTGGGTTCACCCCTCCACTTT	CASSSHLIGGVGSPLHF
NA	TRBV4-3	TRBJ1-4	NA	TGCGCCAGCAGCCAAGACGTCGGGTCTAATGAAAAACTGTTTTTT	CASSQDVGSNEKLFF
NA	TRBV27	TRBJ1-6	NA	TGTGCCAGCAGTTTGATCGAAAGGGATTCACCCCTCCACTTT	CASSLIERDSPLHF
TRBD1	TRBV15	TRBJ2-7	once	TGTGCCACCAGCAGCGGTCCGGGACAGGGGATTCGCGAGCAGTACTTC	CATSSGPGQGIREQYF
TRBD1	TRBV4-1	TRBJ2-7	few	TGCGCCAGCAGGGAGCGACAGGGGTTGGCCGAGCAGTACTTC	CASRERQGLAEQYF
NA	TRBV12-2	TRBJ2-5	NA	TGTGCAAGTCGCTACGAGCGGGAGCTCCGAGAGACCCAGTACTTC	CASRYERELRETQYF
NA	TRBV6-6	TRBJ2-1	NA	TGTGCCAGCAGTTACTCGGCAGGGGGGCATGAGCAGTTCTTC	CASSYSAGGHEQFF
NA	TRBV7-2	TRBJ1-3	once	TGTGCCAGCAAGCGGAGGGGCAGCTCTGGAAACACCATATATTTT	CASKRRGSSGNTIYF
TRBD2	TRBV4-3	TRBJ2-2	once	TGCGCCAGCAGCCAGGAAGGGACTAGCGGGAGTGAAGGGGCCGGGGAGCTGTTTTTT	CASSQEGTSGSEGAGELFF
NA	TRBV11-2	TRBJ1-6	NA	TGTGCCAGCAGCTTAGATGAGTACTACTATAATTCACCCCTCCACTTT	CASSLDEYYYNSPLHF
NA	TRBV5-6	TRBJ1-5	once	TGTGCCAGCAGCTTCTTGAATCAGCCCCAGCATTTT	CASSFLNQPQHF
TRBD1	TRBV7-9	TRBJ2-7	NA	TGTGCCAGCAGCGACGACAGGGCCGAGCAGTACTTC	CASSDDRAEQYF
NA	TRBV6-5	TRBJ1-4	NA	TGTGCCAGCAGGGAAGGGACGGGGAGAAAACTGTTTTTT	CASREGTGRKLFF
NA	TRBV9	TRBJ2-2	NA	TGTGCCAGCAGCGCAAGACAGGTCCCCACCGGGGAGCTGTTTTTT	CASSARQVPTGELFF
NA	TRBV9	TRBJ2-5	NA	TGTGCCAGCACCCTAGGGGGTCTCCAAGAGACCCAGTACTTC	CASTLGGLQETQYF
NA	TRBV5-6	TRBJ1-2	NA	TGTGCCAGCAGCTTTGAACGCGGAGGGTATGGCTACACCTTC	CASSFERGGYGYTF
NA	TRBV27	TRBJ2-2	NA	TGTGCCAGCAGCCTCTTGGAGGGGGCAGACACCGGGGAGCTGTTTTTT	CASSLLEGADTGELFF
NA	TRBV30	TRBJ1-1	NA	TGTGCCTGGAGTGTACTCGTTGAAGCTTTCTTT	CAWSVLVEAFF
NA	TRBV5-4	TRBJ2-5	NA	TGTGCCAGCAGCTTATGGCGGGATACCTCGGAGACCCAGTACTTC	CASSLWRDTSETQYF
NA	TRBV5-5	TRBJ2-5	NA	TGTGCCAGCAGCTTGGCACAGGAAGAGACCCAGTACTTC	CASSLAQEETQYF
NA	TRBV27	TRBJ2-1	NA	TGTGCCAGCAGTTTCGGCGGGGCCAACAATGAGCAGTTCTTC	CASSFGGANNEQFF
TRBD2	TRBV28	TRBJ2-7	NA	TGTGCCAGCAGTTTGAGAGGCCCCCTAGTCGGCGGGAGGGTCGACGAGCAGTACTTC	CASSLRGPLVGGRVDEQYF
TRBD1	TRBV7-2	TRBJ1-2	NA	TGTGCCAGCAGCACTTTAACAGGGGAGGGATATGGCTACACCTTC	CASSTLTGEGYGYTF
NA	TRBV6-5	TRBJ1-1	once	TGTGCCAGCAGTTACGATCGGGAAGACACTGAAGCTTTCTTT	CASSYDREDTEAFF
NA	TRBV27	TRBJ1-1	NA	TGTGCCAGCAGTTTATATCCCTACACTGAAGCTTTCTTT	CASSLYPYTEAFF
NA	TRBV11-2	TRBJ2-7	few	TGTGCCAGCAGCTTCGGGTCCCCCTACGAGCAGTACTTC	CASSFGSPYEQYF
TRBD1	TRBV5-1	TRBJ2-7	NA	TGCGCCAGCAAACCGGGACAGGGGATCTACGAGCAGTACTTC	CASKPGQGIYEQYF